A single sample gave rise to the 7 T cell receptor beta chains below, sequenced in a study of blood T cells in healthy people across ages. The second PCR ran roughly 7 to 12 cycles with a sample-barcoded 5' primer and J-beta primers. TCRdb called the 5' RACE reads again in MiXCR, with one record for every CDR3 protein. Found here are about 680,000 distinct CDR3 sequences, around 48% of them singletons; the top ten hold 30% to 40%. The material sequenced was blood. The receptors shown here come from a woman between 55 and 75 years old in good health.

This clonotype occurred many times. The chain employs TRBV6-1 and TRBJ1-2; 10 nucleotides match TRBD1. Trimming at V came to 4 bases and at J to 2 bases, leaving 7 bases not matched to a gene. CDR3 length: 16 residues. The germline V gene encodes CDR1 MNHNS and CDR2 SASEGT. The DNA for the CDR3 is TGTGCCAGCAGTGCTCTACCGGGACAGGGGAACTATGGCTACACCTTC. It translates to CASSALPGQGNYGYTF.

CDR3 in DNA: TGCGCCAGCAGCTTGGCCACTGCTACACAAGAGACAGGGAACGAGCAGTACTTC. As protein: CASSLATATQETGNEQYF. This rearrangement joins TRBV5-1 to TRBJ2-7, with 7 bases lining up with TRBD1. V dropped 0 bases and J dropped 5; count of bases not matched to a gene: 17. Germline V gene data show CDR1 as SGHRS and CDR2 as YFSETQ. CDR3 length: 18 residues.

About this clonotype itself: At one end the junction does not follow the germline gene, possibly because of a read error. The chain has TRBV10-3 and TRBJ2-7; 7 bases fit TRBD1. The CDR3 runs 14 residues. The V gene's germline CDR1 is ENHRY and CDR2 SYGVKD. The CDR3 region has the DNA TGTGCCATCGGTGACCCGGGACAGTCCTACGAGCAGTACTTC. Protein: CAIGDPGQSYEQYF.

CDR3 bases: TGTGCCATCAGTGCTGGGGGAAAGAACACCGGGGAGCTGTTTTTT. Residues: CAISAGGKNTGELFF. The V gene is TRBV10-3, the J gene TRBJ2-2; D might be TRBD1 or TRBD2, each matching 5 bases. V was clipped by 4 bases and J by 1 base, with 10 bases between them. The CDR3 is 15 amino acids. Per germline, CDR1 ENHRY and CDR2 SYGVKD.

V gene TRBV5-1 combines with J gene TRBJ2-7, with 12 bases lining up with TRBD2. Germline values: CDR1 SGHRS, CDR2 YFSETQ. The CDR3 loop spans 16 amino acids. V lost 0 bases and J lost 5; bases outside the gene matches: 6. Here the CDR3 DNA reads TGCGCCAGCAGCTTGGGTCCTAGCGGGAGGGCTAACGAGCAGTACTTC. This translates into CASSLGPSGRANEQYF.

This clonotype showed up just a few times. This chain connects TRBV14 to TRBJ2-4; 11 bases are shared with TRBD2. The DNA end is a closer match to TRBJ2-5, so the J assignment may be wrong. The CDR3 covers 14 residues. The V gene's germline CDR1 is SGHDN and CDR2 FVKESK. CDR3 nucleotides: TGTGCCAGCAGCCAACTAGCGGGAGGCGCGACCCAGTACTTC. Amino acids: CASSQLAGGATQYF.

The rearrangement joins TRBV7-3 to TRBJ2-3, with D perhaps given as TRBD1 or TRBD2 (7 bases each). There are 16 residues in the CDR3. The ends were cut back, 0 bases at V and 7 bases at J, with 17 bases in the middle. Germline CDR1 and CDR2: SGHTA and FQGTGA. In DNA, the CDR3 is TGTGCCAGCAGCTTAACGGGAGGGACAGTGGGATATACGCAGTATTTT. This sequence encodes CASSLTGGTVGYTQYF. The whole variable domain, filled in from reference TRBV7-3 and TRBJ2-3, reads GAGVSQTPSNKVTEKGKYVELRCDPISGHTALYWYRQSLGQGPEFLIYFQGTGAADDSGLPNDRFFAVRPEGSVSTLKIQRTERGDSAVYLCASSLTGGTVGYTQYFGPGTRLTVL.